This T cell receptor (beta chain) came from a study of T cell responses to AZD1222 COVID-19 vaccine. About this clone itself: Its antigen is unknown.

Assay: immunoSEQ multiplex PCR; the TCRdb copy retains only in-frame clones and omits some. Of around 99,000 clones in the sample, about nine tenths were seen once. The CDR3 length is 12 residues. V gave up 8 bases and J gave up 9 bases, with 14 bases separating them. Looked up from germline, CDR1 is MGHRA and CDR2 is YSYEKL. Notes on the study in general: Spike was spanned by vaccine-associated CD4 TCRs, with dominance at 160-218 and 743-854.

This clonotype originated in an adult who received the AZD1222 COVID-19 vaccine. The chain links TRBV4-1 to TRBJ1-5; D remains unclear. This specimen was peripheral blood, taken 28 days after the second AZD1222 dose. CDR3 residues: CASGDNGWPQHF. Written as DNA, the CDR3 is TGCGCCAGCGGCGACAACGGGTGGCCCCAGCATTTT.